The 26 T cell receptor beta chains listed next were all sequenced from one sample in a study of shared clonotypes between healthy human individuals. Clones were read by immunoSEQ multiplex PCR, and TCRdb kept only the in-frame ones, dropping some. Of approximately 2.1 million clones in the sample, approximately 93% were seen once. Specimen: naive CD4+ T cells from PBMCs. Subset reported: CD45RA+ positively selected. These receptors came from a young man in good health. Some clones in this sample may be carry-over from other donors' samples.

A word on this clone: The sample holds other DNA sequences that translate to the same CDR3. The chain combines TRBV28 with TRBJ2-1, with a tentative D call TRBD2 (6 bases). CDR3 length equals 14 residues. V lost 3 bases and J lost 4, with 10 bases in between. Per germline, CDR1 MDHEN and CDR2 SYDVKM. CDR3 DNA sequence: TGTGCCAGCAGTTTTACCGGGAGTTACAATGAGCAGTTCTTC. Protein sequence: CASSFTGSYNEQFF.

A single count supports this clone. This rearrangement joins TRBV5-1 to TRBJ2-1; 13 bases agree with TRBD2. The CDR3 has 18 residues. Trimming cost V 3 bases and J 0 bases; bases outside gene matches: 6. Germline-derived CDR1 and CDR2 are SGHRS and YFSETQ. In nucleotides, the CDR3 is TGCGCCAGCAGCTCTTGGACTAGCGGGAGCAGCTCCTACAATGAGCAGTTCTTC. This codes for CASSSWTSGSSSYNEQFF.

The chain has TRBV28 and TRBJ2-4; 7 nucleotides match TRBD2. Losses at the gene ends were 6 bases for V and 0 bases for J; bases not matched to a gene: 11. Germline CDR1 is MDHEN and CDR2 is SYDVKM. The CDR3 runs to 17 residues. CDR3 in DNA: TGTGCCAGCAGCCGGGGAGGGAATCGGGTAGCCAAAAACATTCAGTACTTC. The encoded protein is CASSRGGNRVAKNIQYF. Using reference TRBV28 and TRBJ2-4 for the parts outside the CDR3, the full variable domain is DVKVTQSSRYLVKRTGEKVFLECVQDMDHENMFWYRQDPGLGLRLIYFSYDVKMKEKGDIPEGYSVSREKKERFSLILESASTNQTSMYLCASSRGGNRVAKNIQYFGAGTRLSVL.

This clone was seen just once. The DNA of the CDR3 is TGTGCCAGCAGGGCCGGACAGGGGTACGACACTGAAGCTTTCTTT. The encoded protein is CASRAGQGYDTEAFF. The V gene is TRBV28, the J gene TRBJ1-1; 9 nucleotides agree with TRBD1. The length of the CDR3 is 15 residues. The junction had 8 bases not matched to a gene; V was cut back by 6 bases and J by 3 bases. CDR1 and CDR2 (germline): MDHEN, SYDVKM.

V is TRBV4-1 and J is TRBJ1-1; 8 bases match TRBD1. V dropped 9 bases and J dropped 5; count of bases not matched to a gene: 14. CDR1 is MGHRA and CDR2 is YSYEKL in the germline V gene. The CDR3 sequence is 15 residues long. The CDR3 DNA reads as TGCGCCAGTTTTCATAGGACAGGGAGTAATACTGAAGCTTTCTTT. Its translation: CASFHRTGSNTEAFF.

The chain carries TRBV28 and TRBJ2-1; 7 bases line up with TRBD2. Trimming took 10 bases from V and 9 from J; bases not matched to a gene: 18. Germline CDR1 reads MDHEN; CDR2 reads SYDVKM. This CDR3 region has 15 residues. CDR3 sequence reads: CATEGTTTLWGEQFF. The CDR3 bases are TGTGCCACCGAGGGGACTACCACATTATGGGGTGAGCAGTTCTTC.

This chain joins TRBV4-1 and TRBJ1-5; D might be TRBD1 (5 bases). Trimming pared 1 base from V and 7 bases from J, leaving 8 bases between. This CDR3 contains 13 residues. Germline-derived CDR1 and CDR2 are MGHRA and YSYEKL. In nucleotides, the CDR3 is TGCGCCAGCAGCCAAGGCGGGGGGCAGCCCCAGCATTTT. As protein: CASSQGGGQPQHF.

V usage is TRBV5-6 and J usage is TRBJ1-3; D unclear. Germline assignment: CDR1 SGHDT and CDR2 YYEEEE. This CDR3 region has 14 residues. With 2 bases removed from V and 3 bases from J, the gap between germline ends came to 9 bases. The CDR3 nucleotides read TGTGCCAGCAGCTTACAGATCCTTGGAAACACCATATATTTT. It codes for CASSLQILGNTIYF.

This sequence joins TRBV5-5 and TRBJ2-5, with D uncertain. Germline loops: CDR1 SGHKS, CDR2 YYEKEE (reference sequence). The CDR3 totals 12 residues. V dropped 4 bases and J dropped 5 bases, with 9 bases sitting between them. The CDR3 is CASSPLGETQYF. The CDR3 DNA follows: TGTGCCAGCAGCCCGCTTGGGGAGACCCAGTACTTC.

Concerning this clone: The same CDR3 is also encoded by other DNA sequences in this sample. The chain uses TRBV28 and TRBJ2-7; D call uncertain. V lost 2 bases to trimming and J lost 7 bases, with 6 bases between them. This CDR3 contains 11 residues. CDR1 and CDR2 from the germline V gene are MDHEN and SYDVKM. CDR3 sequence (DNA): TGTGCCAGCAGTTTACAGGTGGAGCAGTACTTC. Translation gives CASSLQVEQYF.

The count of this clone is one. The gene calls are TRBV28 and TRBJ2-1; 7 bases map to TRBD2. Germline V gene sequence: CDR1 MDHEN, CDR2 SYDVKM. The CDR3 has 16 residues. Unmatched junction bases numbered 9, after V lost 7 bases and J lost 0 bases. CDR3 protein: CASKSFRGSSYNEQFF. The CDR3 DNA follows: TGTGCCAGCAAATCGTTCCGCGGGAGCTCCTACAATGAGCAGTTCTTC.

The chain uses TRBV19 and TRBJ2-7, with D tentatively TRBD1 or TRBD2 (6 bases each). Germline V gives CDR1 LNHDA, CDR2 SQIVND (reference sequence). This CDR3 is 14 amino acids long. V was shortened by 4 bases and J by 4 bases, with 14 bases between the two germline ends. CDR3 residues: CASSTVGGRYEQYF. CDR3 DNA sequence: TGTGCCAGTAGTACGGTGGGGGGCAGGTACGAGCAGTACTTC. Complete variable domain (other parts from reference TRBV19 and TRBJ2-7): DGGITQSPKYLFRKEGQNVTLSCEQNLNHDAMYWYRQDPGQGLRLIYYSQIVNDFQKGDIAEGYSVSREKKESFPLTVTSAQKNPTAFYLCASSTVGGRYEQYFGPGTRLTVT.

The chain recombines TRBV29-1 with TRBJ2-2, with 8 bases that match TRBD2. Germline V gene lookup returns CDR1 SQVTM and CDR2 ANQGSEA. V was pared by 4 bases and J by 4 bases, with 8 bases of the junction left unmatched. The CDR3 loop spans 15 amino acids. CDR3 sequence: CSVGLRGATTGELFF. CDR3 DNA sequence: TGCAGCGTTGGGTTGCGGGGGGCAACCACCGGGGAGCTGTTTTTT.

This clone was observed once. The chain employs TRBV7-2 and TRBJ1-1; maybe TRBD1 (6 bases). The length of the CDR3 is 13 residues. The V and J ends lost 1 base and 11 bases respectively, with 14 bases between them. Germline values: CDR1 SGHTA, CDR2 FQGNSA. The CDR3 bases are TGTGCCAGCAGCTTAGGTCGGGGGCTAGTGGCTTTCTTT. Its protein product is CASSLGRGLVAFF.

This clone was recorded once. The chain employs TRBV5-1 and TRBJ2-5; D gene uncertain. Germline values: CDR1 SGHRS, CDR2 YFSETQ. The CDR3 consists of 15 residues. Trimming shortened V by 0 bases and J by 2 bases, and 11 bases separated the two germline ends. The CDR3: CASSLGLGRQETQYF. In nucleotides, the CDR3 is TGCGCCAGCAGCTTGGGTCTGGGCCGGCAAGAGACCCAGTACTTC.

The V gene is TRBV6-1, the J gene TRBJ2-1, with TRBD2 matching over 7 bases. Losses at the gene ends were 2 bases for V and 4 bases for J; bases not matched to a gene: 5. The CDR3 totals 15 residues. Germline V CDR1 and CDR2: MNHNS, SASEGT. Written as DNA, the CDR3 is TGTGCCAGCAGTGAATTCGTTAGCGGGTACAATGAGCAGTTCTTC. This sequence encodes CASSEFVSGYNEQFF.

The V call is TRBV13, the J call TRBJ2-7, with D unresolved. Trimming removed 5 bases from V and 7 bases from J, with 12 bases in between. Germline CDR1 and CDR2: PRHDT and FYEKMQ (reference sequence). The CDR3 sequence is 12 residues long. CDR3 in amino acids: CASSPRRREQYF. In DNA, the CDR3 is TGTGCCAGCAGCCCCCGCCGTAGGGAGCAGTACTTC.

This chain joins TRBV28 and TRBJ1-5, with a weak D call TRBD1 (6 bases). Trimming removed 5 bases from V and 2 bases from J, with 16 bases in between. Germline CDR1 is MDHEN and CDR2 is SYDVKM. The CDR3 totals 16 residues. The CDR3 loop reads CASSHPRGRGNQPQHF. The CDR3 DNA sequence: TGTGCCAGCAGTCACCCCAGGGGACGTGGCAATCAGCCCCAGCATTTT.

Comment on this clone: The junction departs from germline at one end; a sequencing error may be responsible. The chain couples TRBV7-3 to TRBJ2-7; a possible D gene is TRBD1 (5 bases). Looked up from germline, CDR1 is SGHTA and CDR2 is FQGTGA. The CDR3 spans 16 residues. CDR3 region: CASSFPGSTLFQQRNF. The CDR3 bases are TGTGCCAGCAGCTTCCCAGGGTCGACTCTGTTCCAACAAAGGAACTTC. The full variable domain, in which reference TRBV7-3 and TRBJ2-7 provide the parts outside the CDR3, is GAGVSQTPSNKVTEKGKYVELRCDPISGHTALYWYRQSLGQGPEFLIYFQGTGAADDSGLPNDRFFAVRPEGSVSTLKIQRTERGDSAVYLCASSFPGSTLFQQRNFGPGTRLTVT.

V gene TRBV29-1 combines with J gene TRBJ2-1, with 9 bases matching TRBD2. With V trimmed by 2 bases and J by 0 bases, 5 bases remained unmatched. The germline V gene has CDR1 SQVTM and CDR2 ANQGSEA. The CDR3 has 16 amino acids. The CDR3, as DNA: TGCAGCGTTGAAAGAATAGCGGGAGTCTCCTACAATGAGCAGTTCTTC. Amino acids: CSVERIAGVSYNEQFF.

The chain employs TRBV2 and TRBJ1-5; no reliable D call. The CDR3 sequence is 14 residues long. V was shortened by 3 bases and J by 5 bases, with 11 bases between the two germline ends. Germline V gene sequence: CDR1 SNHLY, CDR2 FYNNEI. Here the CDR3 reads CASSDFAEYQPQHF. As DNA, the CDR3 is TGTGCCAGCAGTGATTTTGCGGAATATCAGCCCCAGCATTTT. The full variable domain, completed using reference TRBV2 and TRBJ1-5, is EPEVTQTPSHQVTQMGQEVILRCVPISNHLYFYWYRQILGQKVEFLVSFYNNEISEKSEIFDDQFSVERPDGSNFTLKIRSTKLEDSAMYFCASSDFAEYQPQHFGDGTRLSIL.

This clone was observed a few times. V usage is TRBV2 and J usage is TRBJ1-5; 7 bases match TRBD1. The J segment lost 7 bases and the V segment lost 8 bases, leaving 11 bases of the junction unmatched. The CDR3 length is 14 residues. Germline assignment: CDR1 SNHLY and CDR2 FYNNEI. CDR3 coding DNA: TGTGCCAGCGGGACAGCGGTTATCCGGCAGCCCCAGCATTTT. Protein sequence: CASGTAVIRQPQHF.

The chain couples TRBV10-3 to TRBJ1-5; maybe TRBD1 (6 bases). V was clipped by 2 bases and J by 5 bases, with 13 bases between them. The CDR3 is made up of 15 amino acids. Germline values: CDR1 ENHRY, CDR2 SYGVKD. CDR3 residues: CAISETYRVDQPQHF. DNA for the CDR3: TGTGCCATCAGTGAGACCTACAGGGTAGATCAGCCCCAGCATTTT.

In its sample, this clone was seen once. The chain carries TRBV5-5 and TRBJ1-3; D may be TRBD1 (6 bases). CDR3 length: 16 residues. Trimming pared 4 bases from V and 1 base from J, leaving 15 bases between. Germline V gene sequence: CDR1 SGHKS, CDR2 YYEKEE (reference sequence). CDR3 region: CASSVNREWSGNTIYF. The CDR3 DNA is TGTGCCAGCAGCGTCAACAGGGAATGGTCTGGAAACACCATATATTTT.

J is TRBJ1-3 and V is TRBV30, with D unclear. CDR1 and CDR2 (germline): GTSNPN, SVGIG (reference sequence). The V end lost 5 bases, the J end lost 0 bases, and 14 bases lay between the germline ends. This CDR3 is 15 amino acids long. CDR3 nucleotide sequence: TGTGCCTGGGCCGCGAACAGTCACTCTGGAAACACCATATATTTT. It encodes CAWAANSHSGNTIYF. Full variable domain (remainder filled in from reference TRBV30 and TRBJ1-3): SQTIHQWPATLVQPVGSPLSLECTVEGTSNPNLYWYRQAAGRGLQLLFYSVGIGQISSEVPQNLSASRPQDRQFILSSKKLLLSDSGFYLCAWAANSHSGNTIYFGEGSWLTVV.

Of note for this clone: The germline gene is not matched at one end of the junction; a read error may be the cause. This chain links TRBV7-2 with TRBJ2-7; a possible D gene is TRBD1 (6 bases). In germline, CDR1 is SGHTA, CDR2 FQGNSA. The CDR3 runs 16 residues. CDR3 coding DNA: TGCGCCAGCAGCCAAGATCCGACCGGGACAACCTACGAGCAGTACTTC. Its protein product is CASSQDPTGTTYEQYF.